This T cell receptor beta chain derives from a study of blood T cell repertoires in COVID-19. Whole-study context: The analysed material was cDNA or gDNA that came from T cells, B-cell-depleted T cells, or PBMCs.

Trimming removed 4 bases from V and 3 bases from J, with 15 bases in between. Germline CDR1 LGHNT, CDR2 FRNRAP. The CDR3 is made up of 15 amino acids. Source study methods: It was from reference gene primer amplification that nucleated cell counts were estimated. Clones were read by immunoSEQ multiplex PCR, and TCRdb kept only the in-frame ones, dropping some. The V and J calls and clone size are taken from that table; D and trimming were inferred from the DNA. The sample records about 330,000 clones, roughly 86% being singletons. The sample taken for sequencing was PBMCs or T cells enriched from blood (not recorded which). This clonotype was obtained from a woman in her twenties or thirties who had recovered from COVID-19. The chain is built from TRBV12-5 and TRBJ1-2; D is undetermined. CDR3 residues: CASGSYLTDYYGYTF. For the CDR3, the DNA is TGTGCTAGTGGTTCCTATTTGACGGACTACTATGGCTACACCTTC.